A selection of T cell receptor beta chains follows, all from one sample in a study of blood T cell repertoires in COVID-19. Profiled with immunoSEQ multiplex PCR; TCRdb holds only in-frame clones, not every one. The sample lists under 85,000 clones; around nine tenths were seen once. The sample was peripheral blood. These receptors were obtained from a woman of 80 years or more with active or convalescent COVID-19. The CDR3 runs from the conserved cysteine through the conserved F or W. The D gene is left open where the match is weak. Clone size appears in some rows only: once, few, many, or a class for an expanded clone.

CDR3aa	CDR3nt	abundance	d_gene	j_gene	v_gene
CSASHRGSGELFF	TGCAGTGCTAGTCACAGGGGATCCGGGGAGCTGTTTTTT	NA	TRBD1	TRBJ2-2	TRBV20-1
CASSPDRVRGGETQYF	TGTGCCAGCTCACCAGACAGGGTCCGCGGAGGGGAGACCCAGTACTTC	NA	NA	TRBJ2-5	TRBV18
CASNDRSSYNEQFF	TGTGCCAGCAACGACCGGAGCTCCTACAATGAGCAGTTCTTC	NA	NA	TRBJ2-1	TRBV2
CASSVFPLGQGEESYTF	TGTGCCAGCAGTGTATTCCCCCTCGGACAGGGCGAGGAAAGCTACACCTTC	NA	TRBD1	TRBJ1-2	TRBV27
CASSSGTAGTGRNEQFF	TGTGCCAGCAGTTCGGGAACCGCCGGGACAGGGAGGAATGAGCAGTTCTTC	NA	TRBD1	TRBJ2-1	TRBV27
CASSIVLRGEQYF	TGTGCCAGTAGTATAGTCCTCCGAGGCGAGCAGTACTTC	NA	NA	TRBJ2-7	TRBV19
CASSLGFPTDGLFF	TGTGCCAGCAGCTTAGGATTCCCGACAGATGGACTGTTTTTT	NA	NA	TRBJ1-4	TRBV7-2
CAWRDAGLGRDTQYF	TGTGCCTGGCGAGATGCGGGGCTGGGGAGAGATACGCAGTATTTT	NA	NA	TRBJ2-3	TRBV30
CASSVEAGGNTEAFF	TGTGCCAGCAGCGTAGAGGCAGGGGGGAACACTGAAGCTTTCTTT	NA	TRBD1	TRBJ1-1	TRBV9
CASSVGGGRDTQYF	TGTGCCAGCAGTGTTGGCGGGGGAAGAGATACGCAGTATTTT	NA	TRBD2	TRBJ2-3	TRBV2
CASSSGQGGSTEAFF	TGCGCCAGCAGCTCGGGACAGGGAGGAAGCACTGAAGCTTTCTTT	few	TRBD1	TRBJ1-1	TRBV5-1
CSASGTDNSPLHF	TGCAGTGCTAGTGGGACAGATAATTCACCCCTCCACTTT	medium-sized	TRBD1	TRBJ1-6	TRBV20-1
CASRTGNNEQFF	TGTGCCAGCAGGACCGGGAACAATGAGCAGTTCTTC	NA	NA	TRBJ2-1	TRBV27
CASSLPGLAVKNTGELFF	TGTGCCAGCTCACTACCGGGACTAGCGGTTAAGAACACCGGGGAGCTGTTTTTT	NA	TRBD2	TRBJ2-2	TRBV18
CAISEGLAGTQETQYF	TGTGCCATCAGTGAGGGACTAGCGGGGACACAAGAGACCCAGTACTTC	NA	TRBD2	TRBJ2-5	TRBV10-3
CASRDRDNSPLHF	TGTGCCAGCAGGGACAGGGACAATTCACCCCTCCACTTT	NA	TRBD1	TRBJ1-6	TRBV11-1
CASSFPSSGGRTDTQYF	TGTGCCAGCAGTTTTCCCTCTAGCGGGGGGCGCACAGATACGCAGTATTTT	NA	TRBD2	TRBJ2-3	TRBV27
CASSQDRGGYETQYF	TGTGCCAGCAGCCAAGATCGCGGAGGGTACGAGACCCAGTACTTC	NA	NA	TRBJ2-5	TRBV3-1/TRBV3-2
CASSPGQGYNEQFF	TGTGCCAGCAGCCCGGGACAGGGCTACAATGAGCAGTTCTTC	NA	TRBD1	TRBJ2-1	TRBV5-4
CASSLGGVNIQYF	TGTGCCAGCAGCTTAGGGGGGGTTAACATTCAGTACTTC	NA	NA	TRBJ2-4	TRBV7-2
CASSPDRGGNQPQHF	TGTGCCAGCTCACCCGACAGGGGAGGGAATCAGCCCCAGCATTTT	NA	TRBD1	TRBJ1-5	TRBV18
CASSRQASYEQYF	TGTGCCAGCAGTCGACAAGCCTCCTACGAGCAGTACTTC	NA	NA	TRBJ2-7	TRBV6-2/TRBV6-3
CASSLAGGLASPLHF	TGCGCCAGCAGCTTGGCTGGAGGATTGGCGTCACCCCTCCACTTT	NA	NA	TRBJ1-6	TRBV5-1
CASSQGTSNMNEQFF	TGTGCCAGCAGTCAAGGGACTAGCAATATGAATGAGCAGTTCTTC	few	TRBD2	TRBJ2-1	TRBV11-2
CASGRGVEQYF	TGTGCTAGTGGCCGGGGGGTCGAGCAGTACTTC	NA	TRBD2	TRBJ2-7	TRBV12-5
CASSFRQVNQPQHF	TGTGCCAGCAGTTTTCGGCAGGTCAATCAGCCCCAGCATTTT	NA	NA	TRBJ1-5	TRBV28
CASSFGPGLYGYTF	NA	NA	NA	TRBJ1-2	TRBV27
CASSYSSGPRDGYTF	TGTGCCAGCAGTTACTCGAGCGGGCCCAGGGATGGCTACACCTTC	once	NA	TRBJ1-2	TRBV6-5
CASSSTRQGMWQYF	TGTGCCAGCAGCTCCACCCGGCAGGGAATGTGGCAGTACTTC	NA	NA	TRBJ2-7	TRBV7-9
CASSRLAGYNNEQFF	TGTGCCAGTAGTAGACTAGCGGGATACAACAATGAGCAGTTCTTC	NA	TRBD2	TRBJ2-1	TRBV19
CASSRDRGSSGANVLTF	TGTGCCAGCTCGAGGGACAGGGGTTCCTCTGGGGCCAACGTCCTGACTTTC	NA	TRBD1	TRBJ2-6	TRBV18
CASSFGGASSYNSPLHF	TGTGCCAGCAGCTTTGGGGGCGCCAGCTCCTATAATTCACCCCTCCACTTT	NA	NA	TRBJ1-6	TRBV5-4
CASSRERTARGEQYF	TGTGCCAGCAGCCGAGAAAGGACGGCCAGGGGCGAGCAGTACTTC	NA	NA	TRBJ2-7	TRBV3-1/TRBV3-2
CASSLRGGDGEQYF	TGTGCCAGCAGCTTACGAGGGGGGGACGGAGAGCAGTACTTC	NA	NA	TRBJ2-7	TRBV7-2
CASSLAGGDTQYF	TGTGCCAGCAGCTTAGCAGGGGGAGATACGCAGTATTTT	NA	TRBD1	TRBJ2-3	TRBV11-3